A single sample gave rise to the 22 T cell receptor beta chains below, sequenced in a study of blood T cells in healthy people across ages. Together with a sample-barcoded 5' primer, a J-beta primer mix was included in a second PCR lasting about 7 to 11 cycles. TCRdb reprocessed the 5' RACE reads via MiXCR and lists one record per CDR3 protein. The sample yields about 930,000 distinct CDR3 sequences, 25% to 35% seen once. These data were likewise used in another study, on T cells of mothers and their children.

Source material: blood. Source of these receptors: a woman between 40 and 55 years old in good health.

Many counts were recorded for this clonotype. The rearrangement joins TRBV4-2 to TRBJ1-2; D possibly corresponds to TRBD1 (5 bases). CDR1 LGHNA and CDR2 YNFKEQ come from the germline V gene. V lost 0 bases and J lost 0, with 8 bases in between. The CDR3 extends over 15 amino acids. CDR3: CASSQDDSPNYGYTF. The CDR3 nucleotides are TGTGCCAGCAGCCAAGATGACAGCCCTAACTATGGCTACACCTTC.

As for this clonotype: This may be a read error: a much more frequent sequence differs by one nucleotide. This sequence joins TRBV5-1 and TRBJ2-5; 8 bases line up with TRBD1. This CDR3 region has 15 residues. From germline, CDR1 is SGHRS and CDR2 YFSETQ. J lost 2 bases, V lost 4 bases, and 7 bases had no gene match. The CDR3 nucleotides are TGCGCCAGCAGCACCGGACAGGGCCGTCAAGAGACCCAGTACTTC. It yields the protein CASSTGQGRQETQYF.

At least ten counts were recorded for this clonotype. The V and J genes are TRBV7-2 and TRBJ2-7; 7 bases are a match to TRBD2. V lost 1 base, J lost 4 bases, and 7 bases stayed unmatched. The germline CDR1 and CDR2 sequences are SGHTA and FQGNSA. CDR3 length: 15 residues. CDR3 DNA sequence: TGTGCCAGCAGCTTAGAGCGCGGGGGAGGTTACGAGCAGTACTTC. Translated: CASSLERGGGYEQYF.

Only a few counts were recorded for this clonotype. The chain combines TRBV6-5 with TRBJ1-6; weak D call: TRBD1 (6 bases). V lost 4 bases to trimming and J lost 0 bases, with 13 bases between them. The CDR3 extends over 17 amino acids. Germline CDR1 MNHEY, CDR2 SVGAGI. The CDR3 DNA sequence: TGTGCCAGCAGTTTTTCAGGGGTTCTCTCCTATAATTCACCCCTCCACTTT. Amino acid sequence: CASSFSGVLSYNSPLHF.

This clonotype was found a few times. Compared with germline, one end of the junction differs, possibly owing to a read error. The chain has TRBV7-9 and TRBJ2-6; D ambiguous. Germline V lookup: CDR1 SEHNR, CDR2 FQNEAQ (reference sequence). The CDR3 contains 14 residues. CDR3 nucleotides: TGTGCCAACAGCTTAGACTCTGGGGCCAACGTCCTGACTTTC. Protein sequence: CANSLDSGANVLTF.

With regard to this clonotype: A much more abundant neighbour one base away suggests this may be a read error. The chain uses TRBV12-3 or TRBV12-4 and TRBJ2-7; 7 bases map to TRBD1. The CDR3 runs 14 residues. V lost 6 bases, J lost 7 bases, and 12 bases stayed unmatched. CDR3 in DNA: TGTGCCAGCAGCCATAGACAGGGTATGGATGAGCAGTACTTC. The encoded protein is CASSHRQGMDEQYF.

V usage is TRBV5-1 and J usage is TRBJ1-5; possibly TRBD1 for D (6 bases). The CDR3 runs 18 residues. Germline CDR1 is SGHRS and CDR2 is YFSETQ. The V gene lost 0 bases and the J gene lost 3 bases, with 19 bases spanning the gap. The CDR3 protein is CASSLGEQGGEDNQPQHF. The CDR3 region has the DNA TGCGCCAGCAGCTTGGGGGAACAGGGAGGGGAGGACAATCAGCCCCAGCATTTT. The variable domain in full, with the rest retrieved from reference TRBV5-1 and TRBJ1-5, is KAGVTQTPRYLIKTRGQQVTLSCSPISGHRSVSWYQQTPGQGLQFLFEYFSETQRNKGNFPGRFSGRQFSNSRSEMNVSTLELGDSALYLCASSLGEQGGEDNQPQHFGDGTRLSIL.

This sequence joins TRBV9 and TRBJ2-7; D possibly matches TRBD1 or TRBD2 (6 bases each). Germline CDR1 SGDLS, CDR2 YYNGEE. Trimming shortened V by 4 bases and J by 5 bases, and 16 bases separated the two germline ends. This CDR3 spans 14 amino acids. Here the CDR3 DNA reads TGTGCCAGCAGCCTAAGTCGGGGGCAGGACGAGCAGTACTTC. This sequence encodes CASSLSRGQDEQYF. The full variable domain, completed using reference TRBV9 and TRBJ2-7, is DSGVTQTPKHLITATGQRVTLRCSPRSGDLSVYWYQQSLDQGLQFLIQYYNGEERAKGNILERFSAQQFPDLHSELNLSSLELGDSALYFCASSLSRGQDEQYFGPGTRLTVT.

In this sample, this clonotype turned up a few times. The CDR3 is CASSASSPYGYTF. In DNA, the CDR3 is TGTGCCAGCAGCGCCTCCAGCCCTTATGGCTACACCTTC. The V call is TRBV28, the J call TRBJ1-2; D uncertain. This CDR3 comprises 13 residues. Trimming left V 6 bases short and J 5 bases short, with 13 bases between. In germline, CDR1 is MDHEN, CDR2 SYDVKM.

This clonotype was observed a handful of times. The CDR3 DNA sequence: TGTGCCAGCAGCTTAGATCAACAGGGGCGGAATTCACCCCTCCACTTT. It specifies CASSLDQQGRNSPLHF. V gene TRBV11-2 combines with J gene TRBJ1-6; 7 bases match TRBD1. The CDR3 loop spans 16 amino acids. After removal of 0 bases from V and 7 bases from J, the junction contained 6 bases not matched to a gene. The V gene's germline CDR1 is SGHAT and CDR2 FQNNGV.

The CDR3 region is CASSHDRAYEQYF. The DNA for the CDR3 is TGTGCCAGCAGCCATGACAGGGCCTACGAGCAGTACTTC. This sequence joins TRBV7-2 and TRBJ2-7; 7 bases are shared with TRBD1. Germline CDR1 is SGHTA and CDR2 is FQGNSA. CDR3 length equals 13 residues. The V segment lost 5 bases and the J segment 2 bases; nucleotides outside the gene matches: 3. Combining the CDR3 with reference TRBV7-2 and TRBJ2-7 gives the whole variable domain GAGVSQSPSNKVTEKGKDVELRCDPISGHTALYWYRQSLGQGLEFLIYFQGNSAPDKSGLPSDRFSAERTGGSVSTLTIQRTQQEDSAVYLCASSHDRAYEQYFGPGTRLTVT.

This clonotype came up once. The rearrangement joins TRBV20-1 to TRBJ1-2; a weak D match, TRBD1 (5 bases). The length of the CDR3 is 14 residues. Trimming shortened V by 0 bases and J by 8 bases, and 16 bases separated the two germline ends. CDR1 DFQATT and CDR2 SNEGSKA come from the germline V gene (reference sequence). DNA for the CDR3: TGCAGTGCTAGAGATTCGACAGAGGGCCTCGGCTACACCTTC. Protein sequence: CSARDSTEGLGYTF.

V and J are TRBV29-1 and TRBJ2-1; D ambiguous. This CDR3 region has 10 residues. Germline V gene lookup returns CDR1 SQVTM and CDR2 ANQGSEA. Between the trimmed V and J ends, which lost 6 bases and 10 bases, there was a span of 10 bases. The CDR3 spells CSVVLVEQFF. The CDR3 bases are TGCAGCGTGGTACTTGTAGAGCAGTTCTTC.

This clonotype was picked up a small number of times. The chain combines TRBV7-2 with TRBJ1-1; unclear D gene. The CDR3 is 14 amino acids. Trimming removed 5 bases at V and 0 bases at J, with 10 bases between. Per germline, CDR1 SGHTA and CDR2 FQGNSA. CDR3 DNA sequence: TGTGCCAGCAGCCCGCCCGGATTGAACACTGAAGCTTTCTTT. Translating it yields CASSPPGLNTEAFF.

This clonotype was seen ten or more times. This chain joins TRBV20-1 and TRBJ2-7, with 7 bases lining up with TRBD2. This CDR3 contains 13 residues. The germline V gene encodes CDR1 DFQATT and CDR2 SNEGSKA (reference sequence). The junction had 6 bases not matched to a gene; V was cut back by 3 bases and J by 4 bases. CDR3 DNA sequence: TGCAGTGCTAGTAGGGACTACCCATACGAGCAGTACTTC. Translated: CSASRDYPYEQYF.

Ten or more counts support this clonotype. V is TRBV2 and J is TRBJ2-7, with 8 bases aligning to TRBD1. The CDR3 length is 14 residues. The junction had 9 bases not matched to a gene; V was cut back by 7 bases and J by 4 bases. Germline assignment: CDR1 SNHLY and CDR2 FYNNEI. The chain's CDR3 is CASTLRQGIYEQYF. The CDR3 DNA is TGTGCCAGCACCCTTAGACAGGGGATATACGAGCAGTACTTC. Using reference TRBV2 and TRBJ2-7 for the parts outside the CDR3, the full variable domain is EPEVTQTPSHQVTQMGQEVILRCVPISNHLYFYWYRQILGQKVEFLVSFYNNEISEKSEIFDDQFSVERPDGSNFTLKIRSTKLEDSAMYFCASTLRQGIYEQYFGPGTRLTVT.

The CDR3 DNA is TGCAGTGCTAGACGGGCAGGGGGCGCCGAGCAGTACTTC. Protein: CSARRAGGAEQYF. The V call is TRBV20-1, the J call TRBJ2-7, with 8 bases lining up with TRBD1. Germline V gene data show CDR1 as DFQATT and CDR2 as SNEGSKA (reference sequence). Trimming at V came to 2 bases and at J to 6 bases, leaving 6 bases not matched to a gene. This CDR3 is 13 amino acids long.

This clonotype was seen only a few times. V and J are TRBV10-3 and TRBJ1-2; 7 nucleotides line up with TRBD1. The CDR3 runs 12 residues. The V and J ends lost 11 bases and 7 bases, in that order; junction bases with no gene match: 10. Per the germline V gene, CDR1 is ENHRY and CDR2 is SYGVKD. DNA for the CDR3: TGTGCCTCGACAGGGTCGAAGGGTGGCTACACCTTC. As protein: CASTGSKGGYTF.

The chain is built from TRBV9 and TRBJ2-5; TRBD2 matches 8 bases. Germline trimming cut 4 bases from V and 2 bases from J; bases unmatched to any gene: 10. The CDR3 runs 16 residues. Germline CDR1 and CDR2: SGDLS and YYNGEE. CDR3 DNA sequence: TGTGCCAGCAGCATCCCAAGCCGGGGGGGACAAGAGACCCAGTACTTC. It yields the protein CASSIPSRGGQETQYF.

This clonotype was picked up a small number of times. The chain recombines TRBV2 with TRBJ1-6, with no clear D. CDR3 length: 16 amino acids. The germline V and J ends were trimmed by 4 bases and 0 bases, with 10 bases remaining between them. Germline V CDR1 and CDR2: SNHLY, FYNNEI. In DNA, the CDR3 is TGTGCCAGCAGTGTCTTGGCAAGCTCCTATAATTCACCCCTCCACTTT. It codes for CASSVLASSYNSPLHF.

The rearrangement uses TRBV9 and TRBJ2-1; 9 nucleotides agree with TRBD2. The CDR3 extends over 17 amino acids. Looked up from germline, CDR1 is SGDLS and CDR2 is YYNGEE. Trimming at V came to 0 bases and at J to 0 bases, leaving 4 bases not matched to a gene. CDR3 sequence (DNA): TGTGCCAGCAGCGTAGTTGGAGCGGGGGGCTCCTACAATGAGCAGTTCTTC. Its translation is CASSVVGAGGSYNEQFF.

The chain uses TRBV6-1 and TRBJ2-7; D is unclear. The CDR3 sequence is 13 residues long. Germline loops: CDR1 MNHNS, CDR2 SASEGT. V was trimmed by 1 base and J by 3 bases, leaving 7 bases between them. Here the CDR3 DNA reads TGTGCCAGCAGTGAAGTCGCCAGCTACGAGCAGTACTTC. This gives the protein CASSEVASYEQYF.